One and the same sample provided the 27 T cell receptor beta chains below, sequenced in a study of cytomegalovirus exposure and HLA in healthy donors. 13 Jbeta primers and 60 Vbeta primers were used for the PCR. Profiling relied on immunoSEQ multiplex PCR, and the TCRdb table lists in-frame clones only, not all of them. This table has some 110,000 clones, approximately 80% appearing once. The sequencing input was PBMCs. These receptors originate from a man aged 40-55 years in good health and CMV-seronegative.

The V and J genes are TRBV6-6 and TRBJ2-7, with 7 bases that match TRBD2. Trimming took 6 bases from V and 7 from J; bases not matched to a gene: 15. CDR1 and CDR2 from the germline V gene are MNHNY and SVGAGI (reference sequence). The CDR3 loop spans 15 amino acids. CDR3 loop: CASRESGAVSGEQYF. In nucleotides, the CDR3 is TGTGCCAGCAGAGAGAGCGGGGCTGTCTCTGGGGAGCAGTACTTC.

The chain couples TRBV19 to TRBJ2-7, with 13 bases fitting TRBD2. The CDR3 consists of 17 residues. Germline trimming cut 2 bases from V and 0 bases from J; bases unmatched to any gene: 4. Germline assignment: CDR1 LNHDA and CDR2 SQIVND (reference sequence). CDR3 bases: TGTGCCAGTAGTATACGTGGACTAGCGGGGGCCTCCTACGAGCAGTACTTC. Amino acids: CASSIRGLAGASYEQYF.

The CDR3 DNA follows: TGTGCCAGCAGTTACAGGGGCGAGATTTACAATGAGCAGTTCTTC. Translation: CASSYRGEIYNEQFF. The V call is TRBV2, the J call TRBJ2-1; TRBD1 matches 7 bases. CDR1 and CDR2 from the germline V gene are SNHLY and FYNNEI. Trimming at V came to 5 bases and at J to 4 bases, leaving 8 bases not matched to a gene. The CDR3 runs to 15 residues.

V is TRBV7-9 and J is TRBJ1-2; D not certain. There are 12 residues in the CDR3. From germline, CDR1 is SEHNR and CDR2 FQNEAQ (reference sequence). The V and J ends lost 5 bases and 5 bases respectively, with 9 bases between them. CDR3 nucleotides: TGTGCCAGCAGCGAGAATAATTATGGCTACACCTTC. This encodes CASSENNYGYTF.

The chain combines TRBV4-3 with TRBJ2-2; TRBD2 matches at 8 bases. The CDR3 contains 16 residues. From germline, CDR1 is LGHNA and CDR2 YSLEER. The ends lost 4 bases at V and 5 bases at J; junction bases unmatched: 9. The CDR3 reads CASSPLSSGGTGELFF. The DNA of the CDR3 is TGCGCCAGCAGCCCCCTGTCGAGCGGGGGTACCGGGGAGCTGTTTTTT.

This sequence joins TRBV5-8 and TRBJ1-4; D possibly corresponds to TRBD1 (5 bases). CDR3 length equals 14 residues. Germline V gives CDR1 SGHTS, CDR2 YDEGEE. Trimming removed 6 bases from V and 8 bases from J, with 17 bases in between. CDR3 DNA sequence: TGTGCCAGCACCATGGGGTATCAGGGAGAAAAACTGTTTTTT. Amino acids: CASTMGYQGEKLFF.

The V call is TRBV4-3, the J call TRBJ2-2, with 9 bases fitting TRBD2. The V segment lost 3 bases and the J segment 2 bases; nucleotides outside the gene matches: 1. CDR1 LGHNA and CDR2 YSLEER come from the germline V gene. The CDR3 runs 15 residues. The CDR3 protein is CASSQRGGNTGELFF. DNA of the CDR3: TGCGCCAGCAGCCAGCGGGGGGGTAACACCGGGGAGCTGTTTTTT.

CDR3 amino acids: CASSYDRDNTIYF. The CDR3 nucleotides are TGTGCCAGTAGCTACGACAGGGATAACACCATATATTTT. The chain uses TRBV19 and TRBJ1-3, with 7 bases fitting TRBD1. The CDR3 is 13 residues long. Germline loops: CDR1 LNHDA, CDR2 SQIVND (reference sequence). After removal of 6 bases from V and 7 bases from J, the junction contained 6 bases not matched to a gene.

This chain joins TRBV5-5 and TRBJ1-2; D not certain. The V and J ends lost 4 bases and 4 bases respectively, with 11 bases between them. The CDR3 consists of 13 residues. Per the germline V gene, CDR1 is SGHKS and CDR2 is YYEKEE (reference sequence). CDR3 coding DNA: TGTGCCAGCAGCCCCTCCTTCCCCTATGGCTACACCTTC. This encodes CASSPSFPYGYTF.

The CDR3 here is CASSFYGGHTYEQYF. In DNA, the CDR3 is TGTGCCAGCAGTTTTTACGGGGGGCACACCTACGAGCAGTACTTC. V gene TRBV27 combines with J gene TRBJ2-7, with D possibly being TRBD2 (7 bases). This CDR3 spans 15 amino acids. The germline gives CDR1 MNHEY, CDR2 SMNVEV (reference sequence). Trimming stripped 3 bases from V and 2 bases from J, with 14 bases between.

The chain couples TRBV28 to TRBJ1-2; tentatively, D is TRBD1 (5 bases). CDR1 MDHEN and CDR2 SYDVKM come from the germline V gene. With 6 bases removed from V and 7 bases from J, the gap between germline ends came to 15 bases. This CDR3 has 13 residues. In nucleotides, the CDR3 is TGTGCCAGCAGCCTCGACAGAGTAGGTGGCTACACCTTC. It specifies CASSLDRVGGYTF.

V gene TRBV4-3 combines with J gene TRBJ2-6; 9 bases line up with TRBD1. CDR3 length equals 18 residues. Germline V CDR1 and CDR2: LGHNA, YSLEER. Unmatched junction bases numbered 6, after V lost 1 base and J lost 2 bases. DNA of the CDR3: TGCGCCAGCAGCCAAGGGGGACAGGGAGCCGCTGGGGCCAACGTCCTGACTTTC. It yields the protein CASSQGGQGAAGANVLTF.

The V gene is TRBV6-1, the J gene TRBJ1-5, with D possibly being TRBD1 (6 bases). The CDR3 length is 13 residues. V lost 7 bases to trimming and J lost 5 bases, with 12 bases between them. Germline CDR1 and CDR2: MNHNS and SASEGT. The CDR3 reads CASTGTRDQPQHF. CDR3 coding DNA: TGTGCCAGCACCGGGACACGAGATCAGCCCCAGCATTTT.

The rearrangement joins TRBV7-2 to TRBJ2-1; D possibly corresponds to TRBD2 (6 bases). This CDR3 is built from 17 residues. Trimming removed 3 bases at V and 5 bases at J, with 20 bases between. Germline values: CDR1 SGHTA, CDR2 FQGNSA. The CDR3 protein is CASSFLSGGRGHNEQFF. The CDR3 nucleotides are TGTGCCAGCAGCTTTCTTTCCGGGGGAAGGGGACACAATGAGCAGTTCTTC.

The CDR3 spells CSVGSGEATDTQYF. Here the CDR3 DNA reads TGCAGCGTTGGATCTGGGGAGGCGACAGATACGCAGTATTTT. The genes are TRBV29-1 and TRBJ2-3, with a possible D match to TRBD2 (6 bases). The germline gives CDR1 SQVTM, CDR2 ANQGSEA. V was pared by 4 bases and J by 3 bases, with 14 bases between. This CDR3 spans 14 amino acids.

The chain links TRBV20-1 to TRBJ2-7; no reliable D call. V lost 0 bases to trimming and J lost 6 bases, with 6 bases between them. CDR1 DFQATT and CDR2 SNEGSKA come from the germline V gene (reference sequence). CDR3 length: 11 residues. The CDR3 is CSARDPGEQYF. In nucleotides, the CDR3 is TGCAGTGCTAGAGATCCCGGCGAGCAGTACTTC.

The rearrangement joins TRBV18 to TRBJ1-3; tentatively, D is TRBD1 (6 bases). V was trimmed by 3 bases and J by 0 bases, leaving 12 bases between them. Germline-derived CDR1 and CDR2 are KGHSH and LQKENI. This CDR3 contains 16 residues. DNA for the CDR3: TGTGCCAGCTCACCCTCATCGGACAGCTCTGGAAACACCATATATTTT. Translation gives CASSPSSDSSGNTIYF.

This clone was seen more than once but under ten times. The J gene is TRBJ1-1, the V gene TRBV11-3; D is undetermined. The V end was cut by 4 bases, the J end by 4 bases, with 10 bases between. This CDR3 has 13 amino acids. Germline CDR1 SGHNT, CDR2 YENEEA. The CDR3 here is CASSSPGGTEAFF. CDR3 nucleotides: TGTGCCAGCAGCTCACCGGGAGGCACTGAAGCTTTCTTT.

This clone appeared a single time. V is TRBV5-1 and J is TRBJ2-3; 10 positions agree with TRBD2. This CDR3 is built from 15 residues. The germline gives CDR1 SGHRS, CDR2 YFSETQ. V dropped 4 bases and J dropped 6; count of bases not matched to a gene: 8. The CDR3 loop is CASSPEASGGDTQYF. CDR3 nucleotide sequence: TGCGCCAGCAGCCCGGAGGCTAGCGGGGGCGATACGCAGTATTTT.

The rearrangement links TRBV16 to TRBJ1-2; 7 nucleotides match TRBD1. CDR3 length: 15 residues. V dropped 5 bases and J dropped 2; count of bases not matched to a gene: 8. Germline V gives CDR1 KGHSY, CDR2 FQNENV. The CDR3 DNA reads TGTGCCAGCAGCGAGTCCTCGACAGGGAACTATGGCTACACCTTC. Translation gives CASSESSTGNYGYTF.

CDR3 amino acids: CASSSGTVYGYTF. The CDR3, as DNA: TGTGCCAGCAGTTCCGGGACAGTCTATGGCTACACCTTC. The chain couples TRBV28 to TRBJ1-2, with 7 nucleotides matching TRBD1. There are 13 residues in the CDR3. Germline-derived CDR1 and CDR2 are MDHEN and SYDVKM. The ends lost 4 bases at V and 4 bases at J; junction bases unmatched: 3.

The genes are TRBV15 and TRBJ2-3; 9 nucleotides line up with TRBD2. Germline CDR1 and CDR2: LNHNV and YYDKDF (reference sequence). The CDR3 loop spans 15 amino acids. V was clipped by 7 bases and J by 4 bases; unmatched bases: 9. The CDR3 loop reads CATTGGGAVSDTQYF. Here the CDR3 DNA reads TGTGCCACCACGGGCGGGGGGGCCGTGTCAGATACGCAGTATTTT.

This chain links TRBV27 with TRBJ1-6; 8 nucleotides line up with TRBD1. Germline lookup yields CDR1 MNHEY and CDR2 SMNVEV (reference sequence). CDR3 size: 15 residues. The V and J ends lost 7 bases and 7 bases, in that order; junction bases with no gene match: 9. For the CDR3, the DNA is TGTGCCAGCACTTCTCACAGGGGGTGGAATTCACCCCTCCACTTT. It specifies CASTSHRGWNSPLHF.

In nucleotides, the CDR3 is TGTGCCAGTAGCGGGGGCTACGAGCAGTACTTC. Encoded protein: CASSGGYEQYF. This chain joins TRBV19 and TRBJ2-7; TRBD2 is a possible D gene (6 bases). V was pared by 6 bases and J by 3 bases, with 6 bases between. The CDR3 has 11 amino acids. CDR1 is LNHDA, CDR2 SQIVND, per germline (reference sequence).

The chain couples TRBV4-2 to TRBJ1-3, with 7 nucleotides matching TRBD1. The CDR3 length is 18 residues. The J segment lost 0 bases and the V segment lost 1 base, leaving 9 bases of the junction unmatched. The V gene's germline CDR1 is LGHNA and CDR2 YNFKEQ. CDR3 sequence (DNA): TGTGCCAGCAGCCAAGCCCTAAGGACAGGCCACTCTGGAAACACCATATATTTT. Amino acid sequence: CASSQALRTGHSGNTIYF.

The chain uses TRBV7-8 and TRBJ1-3, with a weak D call TRBD1 (6 bases). Trimming removed 2 bases from V and 8 bases from J, with 16 bases in between. The germline V gene has CDR1 SGHVS and CDR2 FQNEAQ. This CDR3 is 15 amino acids long. CDR3 DNA: TGTGCCAGCAGCTTATTCTACAAAGAGGGGGACACCATATATTTT. Translated, it gives CASSLFYKEGDTIYF.

The V and J genes are TRBV30 and TRBJ1-1; D is ambiguous. V was pared by 5 bases and J by 0 bases, with 13 bases between. The germline gives CDR1 GTSNPN, CDR2 SVGIG (reference sequence). This CDR3 spans 14 amino acids. CDR3 protein: CAWLGSAVNTEAFF. For the CDR3, the DNA is TGTGCCTGGCTGGGGAGCGCGGTGAACACTGAAGCTTTCTTT. Full variable domain (missing parts from reference TRBV30 and TRBJ1-1): SQTIHQWPATLVQPVGSPLSLECTVEGTSNPNLYWYRQAAGRGLQLLFYSVGIGQISSEVPQNLSASRPQDRQFILSSKKLLLSDSGFYLCAWLGSAVNTEAFFGQGTRLTVV.